These 8 T cell receptor beta chains came from one sample sequenced in a study of T cells in Graves' hyperthyroidism and ophthalmopathy. TCR beta CDR3 sequences were amplified from RNA transcripts. A set of HTBI primers served as the primers for a first-round RT-PCR of the TCR CDR3. TCRdb called the multiplex PCR reads again in MiXCR, with one record for every CDR3 protein. The sample lists around 620,000 distinct CDR3 sequences, about 16% occurring once. Sequencing used blood. All receptors derive from a woman between 25 and 40 years old with Graves' hyperthyroidism.

CDR3 protein: CASSILAGVGNIQYF. The CDR3 DNA reads as TGTGCCAGTAGTATTTTAGCGGGAGTTGGAAACATTCAGTACTTC. The chain uses TRBV19 and TRBJ2-4, with 9 bases fitting TRBD2. The CDR3 contains 15 residues. CDR1 and CDR2 from the germline V gene are LNHDA and SQIVND (reference sequence). V lost 3 bases to trimming and J lost 6 bases; unmatched junction nucleotides: 6.

This clonotype was observed many times. The V and J genes are TRBV6-1 and TRBJ2-7, with 7 bases that match TRBD1. CDR1 is MNHNS, CDR2 SASEGT, per germline. The CDR3 totals 15 residues. V trimming: 5 bases; J trimming: 6 bases; junction bases outside the gene matches: 13. The CDR3 protein is CASSPPQGVTREQYF. The CDR3 DNA follows: TGTGCCAGCAGTCCTCCGCAGGGGGTGACACGCGAGCAGTACTTC.

This clonotype was seen only a few times. Since a much larger clone is just one base distant, this may be a read error. This CDR3 is CASSALRTSTLDEQYF. The CDR3 DNA sequence: TGTGCCAGCAGCGCACTTCGGACAAGCACCCTGGACGAGCAGTACTTC. The chain has TRBV28 and TRBJ2-7; possible D gene TRBD1, 5 bases. Germline CDR1 reads MDHEN; CDR2 reads SYDVKM. V was shortened by 6 bases and J by 5 bases, with 23 bases between the two germline ends. This CDR3 is 16 amino acids long.

In its sample, this clonotype was seen many times. The chain is built from TRBV28 and TRBJ2-1, with D uncertain. The CDR3 is made up of 12 amino acids. From germline, CDR1 is MDHEN and CDR2 SYDVKM. Trimming took 5 bases from V and 6 from J, leaving 8 bases between them. This CDR3 is CASSHPGNEQFF. CDR3 nucleotide sequence: TGTGCCAGCAGTCACCCCGGCAATGAGCAGTTCTTC.

This clonotype was picked up many times. The chain carries TRBV2 and TRBJ1-5; the D gene is possibly TRBD1 (5 bases). CDR1 SNHLY and CDR2 FYNNEI come from the germline V gene. The V end lost 4 bases, the J end lost 5 bases, and 9 bases lay between the germline ends. The CDR3 extends over 13 amino acids. CDR3 sequence reads: CASSVGTYQPQHF. The CDR3 region has the DNA TGTGCCAGCAGTGTCGGGACGTATCAGCCCCAGCATTTT. The full variable domain, in which reference TRBV2 and TRBJ1-5 provide the parts outside the CDR3, is EPEVTQTPSHQVTQMGQEVILRCVPISNHLYFYWYRQILGQKVEFLVSFYNNEISEKSEIFDDQFSVERPDGSNFTLKIRSTKLEDSAMYFCASSVGTYQPQHFGDGTRLSIL.

In this sample, this clonotype turned up many times. The rearrangement uses TRBV6-2 or TRBV6-3 and TRBJ2-7; no clear D. V shed 2 bases and J shed 0 bases, with 5 bases lying between them. Germline loops: CDR1 MNHEY, CDR2 SVGEGT. The CDR3 extends over 13 amino acids. Here the CDR3 DNA reads TGTGCCAGCAGTTACGGGGTCTCCTACGAGCAGTACTTC. Translation: CASSYGVSYEQYF.

This clonotype was seen ten or more times. The rearrangement links TRBV11-2 to TRBJ1-5; D remains unclear. Trimming stripped 0 bases from V and 3 bases from J, with 3 bases between. Germline V lookup: CDR1 SGHAT, CDR2 FQNNGV. The CDR3 spans 13 residues. The CDR3 region has the DNA TGTGCCAGCAGCTTAGATCTCAATCAGCCCCAGCATTTT. Its protein is CASSLDLNQPQHF.

This clonotype was seen ten or more times. The chain combines TRBV20-1 with TRBJ2-4, with TRBD2 matching 8 bases. This CDR3 is built from 18 residues. Trimming took 1 base from V and 1 from J; bases not matched to a gene: 12. CDR1 is DFQATT, CDR2 SNEGSKA, per germline (reference sequence). In DNA form, the CDR3 reads TGCAGTGCTAGAGGCCCAGCGGGAGTTTCTGGGGCCAAAAACATTCAGTACTTC. The encoded protein is CSARGPAGVSGAKNIQYF.